The rows below give T cell receptor beta chains drawn from one sample of a study of T cells in Graves' hyperthyroidism and ophthalmopathy. TCRdb itself ran the multiplex PCR reads through MiXCR, one entry per CDR3 protein. The repertoire includes over 500,000 distinct CDR3 sequences, 46% of them detected once, and about two fifths sits in the top ten. The sample taken for sequencing was peripheral blood or thyroid tissue (not recorded which). These receptors originate from an adult woman with Graves' disease, either hyperthyroidism or ophthalmopathy (not recorded which). The CDR3 runs from the conserved cysteine through the conserved F or W. Each record gives: J gene, V gene, CDR3 protein.

>TRBJ2-7|TRBV7-9
CASSQATGDSYEQYF
>TRBJ1-6|TRBV7-2
CASSFGGIGSPLHF
>TRBJ2-5|TRBV20-1
CSASPTISAQYF
>TRBJ1-6|TRBV20-1
CSAILGGAGTGNSPLHF
>TRBJ1-2|TRBV7-2
CASSPDPNNYGYTF
>TRBJ1-5|TRBV5-1
CASSLGGQFSNQPQHF
>TRBJ1-1|TRBV2
CASAGQPNTEAFF
>TRBJ2-5|TRBV7-6
CACSPTRGGRETQYF
>TRBJ1-6|TRBV5-1
CASSLGQGNDNSPLHF
>TRBJ1-2|TRBV15
CATSRSPAGGQETGFHGYTF
>TRBJ1-3|TRBV25-1
CASSAWGSGNTIYF
>TRBJ1-5|TRBV24-1
CATSDPSRGGGNQPQHF
>TRBJ2-2|TRBV24-1
CATSDLWQGAGELFF
>TRBJ2-7|TRBV29-1
CSAGQGTNYEQYF
>TRBJ2-5|TRBV10-3
CASSYLGLAGETQYF
>TRBJ2-7|TRBV20-1
CSARDPLRTSGSIGYEQYF
>TRBJ2-7|TRBV10-1
CASSYSGAGKGFEQYF
>TRBJ1-2|TRBV7-9
CASSLVAGRSF
>TRBJ1-6|TRBV15
CATSKGGAGRPLHF
>TRBJ2-5|TRBV10-3
CAISDSGTTMEAQYF
>TRBJ2-7|TRBV3-1
CASSLGGLEQYF
>TRBJ1-5|TRBV19
CASTQSGARGNQPQHF
>TRBJ2-7|TRBV7-2
CASSPLTGPYEQYF
>TRBJ1-1|TRBV20-1
CSAGGFTEAFF
>TRBJ2-2|TRBV24-1
CATSVSSGTTGELFF
>TRBJ2-2|TRBV9
CASSLSGQPNTGELFF
>TRBJ2-5|TRBV10-3
CAATSSGGETQYF
>TRBJ2-7|TRBV5-4
CASSPSEVSGRAHLGEQYF
>TRBJ1-1|TRBV7-2
CATWPRTLNTEAFF